The clone carrying this TCR beta chain was picked up a small number of times. The CDR3 has 14 amino acids. V was trimmed by 3 bases and J by 6 bases, leaving 12 bases between them. The germline V gene has CDR1 WNHNN and CDR2 SYGVQD (reference sequence). Sequenced by immunoSEQ multiplex PCR; TCRdb stores in-frame clones only, minus some. In the table there are tens of thousands of clones, more than 75% of which are singletons. This sample was taken from a study of blood T cell repertoires in COVID-19. Whole-study context: Italy, Spain and the United States were the sources of the convalescent and acute COVID-19 samples. The cDNA or gDNA used as material had been derived from T cells, B-cell-depleted T cells, or PBMCs.

J is TRBJ2-1 and V is TRBV10-1; D is perhaps TRBD2 (6 bases). The sequence was collected from a human donor in a cohort sampled during active COVID-19. Material: peripheral blood. This CDR3 reads CASSDGTLGNEQFF. Written as DNA, the CDR3 is TGCGCCAGCAGTGATGGGACTTTGGGCAATGAGCAGTTCTTC.